This is a list of T cell receptor beta chains from one sample in a study of blood T cells in healthy people across ages. TCRdb called the 5' RACE reads again in MiXCR, with one record for every CDR3 protein. The sample holds about 730,000 distinct CDR3 sequences, about 40% seen once. The material sequenced was blood. These receptors all come from a woman aged 55-69 years in good health. Each CDR3 is given with its conserved first and last residue. A D gene is named only where the DNA matches it firmly. Clone size appears in some rows only: once, few, many, or a class for an expanded clone.

CDR3 protein	CDR3 DNA	D gene	V gene	J gene	clone size
CASSFVGVQETQYF	TGTGCCAGCAGTTTTGTGGGTGTACAAGAGACCCAGTACTTC	-	TRBV12-3/TRBV12-4	TRBJ2-5	few
CSAKSASRHYEQYF	TGCAGTGCTAAGTCGGCTAGCCGTCACTACGAGCAGTACTTC	-	TRBV20-1	TRBJ2-7	few
CASPGTGGPRSNQPQHF	TGTGCCAGCCCCGGGACAGGGGGGCCAAGGAGCAATCAGCCCCAGCATTTT	TRBD1	TRBV6-6	TRBJ1-5	-
CASGSSNGDTQYF	TGTGCCTCAGGGTCCTCGAACGGAGATACGCAGTATTTT	-	TRBV12-3/TRBV12-4	TRBJ2-3	few
CASSLDGGHNEQFF	TGTGCCAGCAGCCTAGATGGGGGGCACAATGAGCAGTTCTTC	-	TRBV7-9	TRBJ2-1	-
CASSLGPSGTLYGQFF	TGTGCCAGCAGTCTTGGGCCTAGCGGGACCCTCTATGGGCAGTTCTTC	TRBD2	TRBV2	TRBJ2-1	-
CASSPRADSPLHF	TGCGCCAGCAGCCCCAGGGCGGATTCACCCCTCCACTTT	-	TRBV5-1	TRBJ1-6	few
CSGRTGRVMTEAFF	TGCAGCGGTCGGACAGGGAGGGTCATGACTGAAGCTTTCTTT	TRBD1	TRBV20-1	TRBJ1-1	few
CASSLVAGTYNEQFF	TGTGCCAGCAGTTTAGTAGCGGGGACCTACAATGAGCAGTTCTTC	TRBD2	TRBV12-3/TRBV12-4	TRBJ2-1	few
CSAPRDRGPGSEAFF	TGCAGTGCCCCCAGGGACAGGGGCCCAGGCTCTGAAGCTTTCTTT	TRBD1	TRBV20-1	TRBJ1-1	-
CAGFSSTDTQYF	TGCGCGGGCTTCTCTAGCACAGATACGCAGTATTTT	-	TRBV20-1	TRBJ2-3	few
CASSHQGDRSDTQYF	TGTGCCAGCAGCCACCAAGGGGACCGCTCGGATACGCAGTATTTT	-	TRBV3-1	TRBJ2-3	-
CAWTGGQGREAFF	TGTGCCTGGACAGGGGGACAGGGTCGCGAAGCTTTCTTT	TRBD1	TRBV30	TRBJ1-1	-
CASSLGGGRGTDTQYF	TGTGCCAGCAGTTTAGGAGGCGGGAGGGGCACAGATACGCAGTATTTT	TRBD2	TRBV28	TRBJ2-3	-
CASSYWGGGSGANVLTF	TGTGCCAGCAGTTACTGGGGGGGTGGCTCTGGGGCCAACGTCCTGACTTTC	TRBD2	TRBV6-5	TRBJ2-6	many
CASSLGTGGTYEQYF	TGCGCCAGCAGCTTGGGGACAGGGGGGACATACGAGCAGTACTTC	TRBD1	TRBV5-1	TRBJ2-7	many
CASSYNRESTDTQYF	TGTGCCAGCAGTTACAACCGGGAGAGCACAGATACGCAGTATTTT	-	TRBV6-5	TRBJ2-3	few
CSARSPRGGPGDTQYF	TGCAGCGCCCGGAGCCCGAGGGGGGGCCCGGGAGATACGCAGTATTTT	-	TRBV29-1	TRBJ2-3	once
CASRRGNLNTEAFF	TGTGCCAGCAGGAGGGGGAACCTGAACACTGAAGCTTTCTTT	-	TRBV6-6	TRBJ1-1	-
CASNLRPPSTDTQYF	TGTGCCAGCAACTTAAGACCCCCTAGCACAGATACGCAGTATTTT	-	TRBV7-3	TRBJ2-3	once
CASSQLSGSSGANVLTF	TGTGCCAGCAGCCAGCTCAGCGGGAGCTCTGGGGCCAACGTCCTGACTTTC	TRBD2	TRBV6-1	TRBJ2-6	-